The clone carrying this TCR beta chain has just a few counts. From germline, CDR1 is SGHVS and CDR2 FNYEAQ. This CDR3 is 15 amino acids long. V lost 2 bases and J lost 1; bases outside the gene matches: 2. The data belong to a study of blood T cell repertoires in COVID-19. Generated by immunoSEQ multiplex PCR, the TCRdb table keeps only in-frame clones and is missing some. The repertoire consists of roughly 110,000 clones, with 85% occurring once and the leading ten covering about 13%. The sequenced sample consisted of peripheral blood. This clonotype was obtained from a human donor in a cohort sampled during active COVID-19. This chain joins TRBV7-6 and TRBJ2-7; the match to TRBD1 covers 10 bases. This chain's CDR3 is CASSLRGQGSYEQYF. CDR3 bases: TGTGCCAGCAGCTTACGGGGACAGGGGTCCTACGAGCAGTACTTC.